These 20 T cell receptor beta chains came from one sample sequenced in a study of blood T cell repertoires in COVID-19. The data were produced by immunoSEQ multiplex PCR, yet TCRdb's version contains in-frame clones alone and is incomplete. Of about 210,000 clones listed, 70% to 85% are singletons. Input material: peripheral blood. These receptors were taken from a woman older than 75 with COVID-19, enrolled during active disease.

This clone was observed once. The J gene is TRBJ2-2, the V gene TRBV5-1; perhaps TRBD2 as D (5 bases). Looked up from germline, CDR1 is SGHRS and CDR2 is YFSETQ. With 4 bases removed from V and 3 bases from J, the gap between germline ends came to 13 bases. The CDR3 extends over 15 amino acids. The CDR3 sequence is CASSPDSPYTGELFF. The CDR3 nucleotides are TGCGCCAGCAGCCCGGACTCTCCTTACACCGGGGAGCTGTTTTTT. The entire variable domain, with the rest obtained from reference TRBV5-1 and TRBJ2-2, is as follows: KAGVTQTPRYLIKTRGQQVTLSCSPISGHRSVSWYQQTPGQGLQFLFEYFSETQRNKGNFPGRFSGRQFSNSRSEMNVSTLELGDSALYLCASSPDSPYTGELFFGEGSRLTVL.

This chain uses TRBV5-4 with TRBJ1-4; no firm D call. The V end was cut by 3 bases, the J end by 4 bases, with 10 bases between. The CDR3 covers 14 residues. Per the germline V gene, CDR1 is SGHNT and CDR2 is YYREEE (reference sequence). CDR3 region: CASSWAGINEKLFF. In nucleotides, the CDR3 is TGTGCCAGCAGCTGGGCGGGGATTAATGAAAAACTGTTTTTT.

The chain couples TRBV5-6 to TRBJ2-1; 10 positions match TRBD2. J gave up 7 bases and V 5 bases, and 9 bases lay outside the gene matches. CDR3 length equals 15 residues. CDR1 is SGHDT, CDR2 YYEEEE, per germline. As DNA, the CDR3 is TGTGCCAGCAGTCTGACTAGCGGGCCTCTTAATGAGCAGTTCTTC. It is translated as CASSLTSGPLNEQFF.

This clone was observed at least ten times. The DNA of the CDR3 is TGTGCCAGCGCCGACACGTCCTATAATTCACCCCTCCACTTT. It yields the protein CASADTSYNSPLHF. The chain links TRBV19 to TRBJ1-6, with D unresolved. Germline assignment: CDR1 LNHDA and CDR2 SQIVND (reference sequence). Trimming cost V 9 bases and J 1 base, with 10 bases left between them. The CDR3 length is 14 residues.

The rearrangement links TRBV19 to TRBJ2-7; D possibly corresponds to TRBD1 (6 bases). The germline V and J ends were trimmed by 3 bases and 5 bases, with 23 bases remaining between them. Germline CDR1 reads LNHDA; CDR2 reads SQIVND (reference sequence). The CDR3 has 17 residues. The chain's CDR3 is CASSIEGGNLGVHEQYF. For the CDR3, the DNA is TGTGCCAGTAGTATCGAAGGGGGAAACCTCGGGGTCCACGAGCAGTACTTC.

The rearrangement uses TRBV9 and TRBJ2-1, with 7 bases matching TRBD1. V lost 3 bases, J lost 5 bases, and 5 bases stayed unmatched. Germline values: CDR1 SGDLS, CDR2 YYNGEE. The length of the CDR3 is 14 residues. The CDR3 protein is CASSAPGQHNEQFF. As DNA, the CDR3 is TGTGCCAGCAGCGCGCCGGGACAGCACAATGAGCAGTTCTTC. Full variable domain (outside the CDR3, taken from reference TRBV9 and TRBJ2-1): DSGVTQTPKHLITATGQRVTLRCSPRSGDLSVYWYQQSLDQGLQFLIQYYNGEERAKGNILERFSAQQFPDLHSELNLSSLELGDSALYFCASSAPGQHNEQFFGPGTRLTVL.

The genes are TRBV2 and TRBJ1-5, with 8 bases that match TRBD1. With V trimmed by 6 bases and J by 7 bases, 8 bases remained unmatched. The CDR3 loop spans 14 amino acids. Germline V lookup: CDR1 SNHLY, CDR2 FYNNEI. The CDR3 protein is CASRVDRVGQPQHF. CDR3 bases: TGTGCCAGCAGAGTGGACAGGGTGGGACAGCCCCAGCATTTT.

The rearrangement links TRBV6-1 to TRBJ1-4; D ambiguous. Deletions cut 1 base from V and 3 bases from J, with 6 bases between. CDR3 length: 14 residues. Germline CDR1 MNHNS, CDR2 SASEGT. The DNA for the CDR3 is TGTGCCAGCAGTGAAGTCGTGTCTAATGAAAAACTGTTTTTT. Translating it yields CASSEVVSNEKLFF.

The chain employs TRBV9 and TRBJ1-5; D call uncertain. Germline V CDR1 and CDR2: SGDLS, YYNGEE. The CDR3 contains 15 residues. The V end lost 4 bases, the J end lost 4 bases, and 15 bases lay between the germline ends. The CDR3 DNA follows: TGTGCCAGCAGCCCCTCCGGTTCGGTGAATCAGCCCCAGCATTTT. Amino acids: CASSPSGSVNQPQHF.

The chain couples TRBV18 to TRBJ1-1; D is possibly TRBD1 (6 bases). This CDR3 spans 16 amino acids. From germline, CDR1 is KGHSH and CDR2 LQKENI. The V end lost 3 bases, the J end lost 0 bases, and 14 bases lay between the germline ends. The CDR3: CASSPSTGIMNTEAFF. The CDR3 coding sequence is TGTGCCAGCTCACCTTCGACAGGTATCATGAACACTGAAGCTTTCTTT.

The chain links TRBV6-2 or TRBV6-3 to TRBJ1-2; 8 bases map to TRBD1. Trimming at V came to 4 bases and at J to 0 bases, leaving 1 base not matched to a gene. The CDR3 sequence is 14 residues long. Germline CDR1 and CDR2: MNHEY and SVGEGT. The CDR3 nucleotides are TGTGCCAGCAGTTGGACAGGGACTAACTATGGCTACACCTTC. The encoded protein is CASSWTGTNYGYTF.

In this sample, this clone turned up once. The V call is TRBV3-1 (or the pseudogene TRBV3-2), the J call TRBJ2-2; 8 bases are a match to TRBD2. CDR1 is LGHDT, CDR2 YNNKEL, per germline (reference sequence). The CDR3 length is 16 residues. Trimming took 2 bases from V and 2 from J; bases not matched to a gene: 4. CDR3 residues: CASSQYTSGNTGELFF. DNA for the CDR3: TGTGCCAGCAGCCAATATACTAGCGGAAACACCGGGGAGCTGTTTTTT.

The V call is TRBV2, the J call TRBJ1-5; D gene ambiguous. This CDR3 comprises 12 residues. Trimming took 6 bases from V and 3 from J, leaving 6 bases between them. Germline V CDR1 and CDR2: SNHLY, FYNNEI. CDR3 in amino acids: CASRSDNQPQHF. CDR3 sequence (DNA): TGTGCCAGCAGATCAGACAATCAGCCCCAGCATTTT. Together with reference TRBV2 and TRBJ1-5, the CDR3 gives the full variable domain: EPEVTQTPSHQVTQMGQEVILRCVPISNHLYFYWYRQILGQKVEFLVSFYNNEISEKSEIFDDQFSVERPDGSNFTLKIRSTKLEDSAMYFCASRSDNQPQHFGDGTRLSIL.

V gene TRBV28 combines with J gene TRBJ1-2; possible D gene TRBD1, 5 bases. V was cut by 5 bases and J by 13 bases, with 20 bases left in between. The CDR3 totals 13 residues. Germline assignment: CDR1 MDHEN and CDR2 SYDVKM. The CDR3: CASSLLDSLDGTF. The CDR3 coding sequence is TGTGCCAGCAGTCTCCTCGACAGCCTCGACGGCACCTTC.

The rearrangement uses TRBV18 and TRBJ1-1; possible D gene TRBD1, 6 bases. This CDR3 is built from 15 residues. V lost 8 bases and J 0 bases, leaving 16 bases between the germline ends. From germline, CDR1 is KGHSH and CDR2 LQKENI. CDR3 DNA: TGTGCCAGCCTCACCGGACAGAATATGAACACTGAAGCTTTCTTT. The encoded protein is CASLTGQNMNTEAFF.

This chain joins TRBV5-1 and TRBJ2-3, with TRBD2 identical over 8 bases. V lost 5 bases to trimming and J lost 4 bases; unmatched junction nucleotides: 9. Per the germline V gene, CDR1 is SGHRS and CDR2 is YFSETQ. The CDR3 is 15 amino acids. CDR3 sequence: CASSNSGAESDTQYF. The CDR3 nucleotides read TGCGCCAGCAGTAATAGCGGGGCCGAATCAGATACGCAGTATTTT.

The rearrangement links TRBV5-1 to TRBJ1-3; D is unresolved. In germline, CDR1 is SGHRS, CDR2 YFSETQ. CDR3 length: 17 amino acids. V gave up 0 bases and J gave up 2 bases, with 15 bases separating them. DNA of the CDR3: TGCGCCAGCAGCTTGGCCCCCTCCGGGTCGGCTGGAAACACCATATATTTT. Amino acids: CASSLAPSGSAGNTIYF.

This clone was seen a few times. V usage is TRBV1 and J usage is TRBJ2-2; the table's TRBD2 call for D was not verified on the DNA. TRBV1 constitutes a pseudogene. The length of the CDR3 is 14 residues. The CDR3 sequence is CTSSVTGAAGELFF. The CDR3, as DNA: TGCACCAGCAGTGTTACGGGAGCGGCCGGGGAGCTGTTTTTT.

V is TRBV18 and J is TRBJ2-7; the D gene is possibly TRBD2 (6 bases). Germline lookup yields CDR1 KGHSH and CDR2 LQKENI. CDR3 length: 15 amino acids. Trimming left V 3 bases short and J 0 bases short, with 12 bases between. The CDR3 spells CASSPGGASSYEQYF. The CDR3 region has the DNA TGTGCCAGCTCACCCGGCGGGGCGAGCTCCTACGAGCAGTACTTC.

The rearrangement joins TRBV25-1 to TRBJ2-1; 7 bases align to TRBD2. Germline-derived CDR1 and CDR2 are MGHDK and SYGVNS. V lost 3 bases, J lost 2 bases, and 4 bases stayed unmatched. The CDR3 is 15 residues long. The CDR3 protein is CASSDTGGPYNEQFF. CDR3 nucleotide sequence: TGTGCCAGCAGTGATACGGGAGGTCCCTACAATGAGCAGTTCTTC. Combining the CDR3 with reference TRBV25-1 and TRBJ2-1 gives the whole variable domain EADIYQTPRYLVIGTGKKITLECSQTMGHDKMYWYQQDPGMELHLIHYSYGVNSTEKGDLSSESTVSRIRTEHFPLTLESARPSHTSQYLCASSDTGGPYNEQFFGPGTRLTVL.